This T cell receptor (beta chain) is drawn from a study of regulatory T cells in long-lasting Graves disease. Arm-PCR of CDR3 regions and iRepertoire HTBI primers were the basis on which TCR beta libraries were built. Under the authors' procedure: Identified segments across samples numbered roughly 60 TRBV and 14 to 15 TRBJ. TCRdb redid the calling of the multiplex PCR reads with MiXCR, one entry per CDR3 protein. In this record, the V and J calls reflect TCRdb's handling and not the investigators' own analysis. The data contain around 500,000 distinct CDR3 sequences, around 13% of them seen just once; the ten biggest clones take up roughly 9.3%. This clonotype was seen more than once but under ten times. Regarding time point: newly diagnosed GD, antithyroid drugs for less than 3 months. The TCR library was prepared using RNA isolated from PBMCs. Blood from the periphery, approximately 8.5 milliliters in all, was drawn into EDTA tubes.

The CDR3 is made up of 13 amino acids. Germline CDR1 SGHRS, CDR2 YFSETQ. Trimming took off 4 bases at V and 11 bases at J, with 18 bases between the two ends. The data also belong to a second study, concerning T cells in Graves' hyperthyroidism and ophthalmopathy. From that report: RT-PCR in the first round (using the HTBI primer set) targeted the TCR CDR3.

The receptor was derived from a woman aged 25-40 years with Graves disease. The material sequenced was peripheral blood mononuclear cells (PBMCs), taken at new diagnosis, from a patient treated with antithyroid drugs. The gene calls are TRBV5-1 and TRBJ1-1; D might be TRBD1 (6 bases). The CDR3 bases are TGCGCCAGCAGCCCCATGAGGGGGGCTGTGGCTTTCTTT. It encodes CASSPMRGAVAFF.